This TCR beta chain was sequenced during a study of T-cell memory formation after mild COVID-19. This clonotype was seen a few times. The authors produced TCR alpha and TCR beta cDNA libraries with sample barcodes and UMIs by 5'RACE using constant-segment primers. A single record per CDR3 protein comes from TCRdb applying MiXCR to the 5' RACE reads. The sample includes some 300,000 distinct CDR3 sequences, approximately 19% seen only once; the top ten take around 21%. CDR1 is MNHEY, CDR2 SVGAGI, per germline. V was pared by 8 bases and J by 7 bases, with 21 bases between. CDR3 length equals 14 residues.

The sequence was obtained from a man in his late teens or twenties who had mild COVID-19 (a few samples of this study predate the infection). Cell type and time point are not known. The gene calls are TRBV6-5 and TRBJ2-7; a weak D match, TRBD2 (5 bases). Sequenced sample: PBMCs or a T cell subset sorted from them (not recorded which). The DNA of the CDR3 is TGTGCCAGCCAGCCTAGCACCCCGCTCCGGGAGCAGTACTTC. This sequence encodes CASQPSTPLREQYF.